This entry concerns a single TCR beta chain. Its antigen remains unknown. Clones were sequenced by immunoSEQ multiplex PCR, and TCRdb holds only the in-frame ones, with some missing. This table holds 110,000 or so clones, roughly 90% found once. The data were taken from a study of T cell responses to AZD1222 COVID-19 vaccine. Study results and limitations: Vaccine-associated CD4 TCRs ranged over spike, dominating at 160-218 and 743-854.

Trimming took 4 bases from V and 8 from J; bases not matched to a gene: 6. CDR1 is MDHEN and CDR2 is SYDVKM in the germline V gene. The CDR3 spans 14 residues. The chain combines TRBV28 with TRBJ1-3, with TRBD1 matching over 9 bases. The sequence was obtained from an adult who received the MenACWY meningococcal vaccine as a control. Sequences were derived from peripheral blood, sampled 28 days after the second dose of the MenACWY control vaccine. This CDR3 is CASSSGTGYHTIYF. CDR3 DNA: TGTGCCAGCAGTTCGGGGACAGGGTATCACACCATATATTTT.